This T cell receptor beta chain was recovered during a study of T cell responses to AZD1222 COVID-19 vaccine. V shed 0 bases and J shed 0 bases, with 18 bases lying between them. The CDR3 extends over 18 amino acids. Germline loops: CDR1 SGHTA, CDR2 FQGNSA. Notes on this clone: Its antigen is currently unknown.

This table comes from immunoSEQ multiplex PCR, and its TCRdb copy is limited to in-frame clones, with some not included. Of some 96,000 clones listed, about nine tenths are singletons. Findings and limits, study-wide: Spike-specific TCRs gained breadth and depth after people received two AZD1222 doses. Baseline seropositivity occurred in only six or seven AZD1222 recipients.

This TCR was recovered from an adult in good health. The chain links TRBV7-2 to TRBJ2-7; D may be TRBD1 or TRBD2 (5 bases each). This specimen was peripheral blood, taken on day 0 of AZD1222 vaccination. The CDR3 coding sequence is TGTGCCAGCAGCTTAGCGTCGGAAGGGGAGCCGTCCTCCTACGAGCAGTACTTC. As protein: CASSLASEGEPSSYEQYF.